This T cell receptor (beta chain) was recorded in a study of OX40 agonist ivuxolimab in advanced cancers. Clones were sequenced by immunoSEQ multiplex PCR, and TCRdb holds only the in-frame ones, with some missing. The sample yields tens of thousands of clones, roughly 85% seen once. Samples of blood were obtained at baseline, on cycle 4 day 1, and on cycle 7 day 1. Germline-derived CDR1 and CDR2 are MDHEN and SYDVKM. The CDR3 totals 13 residues. V lost 4 bases, J lost 5 bases, and 11 bases lay in between. The sample consisted of CD4+ or CD8+ T cells sorted from blood, taken in a trial of the OX40 agonist ivuxolimab. The TCR originated in an adult with an advanced solid tumor such as melanoma, head and neck, liver or kidney cancer. The chain employs TRBV28 and TRBJ1-2; D ambiguous. CDR3 loop: CASSSPAEYGYTF. Here the CDR3 DNA reads TGTGCCAGCAGTTCCCCGGCAGAATATGGCTACACCTTC.